This T cell receptor (beta chain) comes out of a study of T cells after yellow fever vaccination. Study details: The fractions with low cell numbers were processed using SMART-Seq v4 Ultra Low Input.

The V gene lost 6 bases and the J gene lost 1 base, with 12 bases spanning the gap. This CDR3 spans 14 amino acids. Looked up from germline, CDR1 is MNHNS and CDR2 is SASEGT. Whole-study results and caveats: Boosting was followed by the reappearance of most primary-vaccination clones (roughly 95% CD4, about 90% CD8).

Template-switching 5'RACE yielded the TCR cDNA; a universal primer site and UMIs were added in the process. One entry per CDR3 protein, called by TCRdb with MiXCR from the 5' RACE reads. The repertoire holds 300,000 or so distinct CDR3 sequences, with 13% as singletons. This clonotype was seen a few times. The target antigen is unknown. The sequencing used CD4+ T cells sorted from PBMCs, collected 45 days after the yellow fever booster vaccination. The sequence came from a man younger than 40 who received the YFV17D yellow fever vaccine. The J gene is TRBJ1-1, the V gene TRBV6-1; possible D gene TRBD1, 6 bases. The CDR3 DNA sequence: TGTGCCAGCAGGCAGGGAGGGGGGAACACTGAAGCTTTCTTT. Protein product: CASRQGGGNTEAFF.